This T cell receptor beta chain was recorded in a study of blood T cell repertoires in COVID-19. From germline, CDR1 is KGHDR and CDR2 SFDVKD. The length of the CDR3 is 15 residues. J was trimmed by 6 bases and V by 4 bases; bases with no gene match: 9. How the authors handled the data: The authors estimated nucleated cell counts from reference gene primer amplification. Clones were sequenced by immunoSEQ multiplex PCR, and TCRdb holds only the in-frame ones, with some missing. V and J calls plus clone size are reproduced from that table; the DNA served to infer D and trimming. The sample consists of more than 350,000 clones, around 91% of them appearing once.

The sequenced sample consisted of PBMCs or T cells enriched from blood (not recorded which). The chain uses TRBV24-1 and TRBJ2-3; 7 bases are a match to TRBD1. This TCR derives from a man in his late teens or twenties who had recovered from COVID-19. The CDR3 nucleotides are TGTGCCACCAGTGAGACGGGACAGTCAGGCGATACGCAGTATTTT. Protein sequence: CATSETGQSGDTQYF.